Described below is a single T cell receptor (beta chain) sequence and its context. Its antigen specificity is not known. Base qualities are missing; no much larger clone stands one base away. This specimen belongs to a study of blood T cell repertoires in COVID-19 (dated by TCRdb to between 2020 and 2021). Looking at the study overall: Collaborator samples came from the United States, Italy and Spain and covered acute and convalescent phases of COVID-19. The samples were drawn from two sources: the first 160 participants of the ongoing ImmuneRACE study, and 950 to 1,500 subjects contributed by 6 global collaborators. Where available, HLA class I and class II types were taken from metadata supplied by the sample provider and were not determined by assay-based typing. Nearly every sample came with metadata listing a de-identified subject ID, COVID-19 status, age in years and sex. Subjects who had been exposed to COVID-19, were actively infected with it, or had recovered from it provided the deeply sampled blood TCRbeta repertoires that made up the dataset. The material from the prospective study consisted of cDNA or gDNA derived from T cells, B-cell-depleted T cells, or PBMCs. The repertoires were made available in a free public database intended to serve as a resource for research on the immune response to SARS-CoV-2. Beyond this particular receptor, the publication reports: The quantity of clinical and demographic metadata differed by source and by participant and was supplied without curation.

From cysteine to phenylalanine, the CDR3 is 15 amino acids long. Only the CDR3 part of the read is kept: 45 bases, read in frame from the first base. Cut back by 3 bases and 1 base, the V and J ends lie 15 bases apart. Per the germline V gene (reference sequence), DFQATT is the CDR1 and SNEGSKA is the CDR2. In Seattle, one collaborating source enrolled patients while the infection was active and tracked those patients longitudinally over the course of disease. Each collaborating institution followed its own protocols to collect whole blood in K2EDTA tubes. Collaborator samples were shipped for TCRbeta analysis as frozen whole blood, isolated PBMCs, or DNA extracted from either sample type. TCRbeta CDR3 regions were amplified from genomic DNA by means of the immunoSEQ Assay, a bias-controlled multiplex PCR. As for the original processing: Nucleated cell counts per sample were estimated from amplification of reference gene primers within the assay. To quantify the absolute abundance of each unique TCRbeta CDR3 rearrangement, sequence reads were collapsed and filtered. For each sample, productive Simpson clonality was calculated as the square root of Simpson's diversity index across productive rearrangements. The table was pulled from immuneACCESS by TCRdb, which kept in-frame rearrangements only. Such tables lose some clones; where checked, under half of the loss comes from unresolved V genes, and the rest has no known cause. The D gene and trimming were derived from the DNA, and the V and J assignments and clone size from that table. This sample holds 250,000 to 350,000 clones; 90% were observed only once. The ten largest make up over 5% of the sample.

The sequenced material came from peripheral blood. Rearrangement joined TRBV20-1 to TRBJ2-5, and perhaps TRBD1 as D gene, on 6 matching bases. The receptor was derived from a woman in her fifties or sixties with COVID-19, enrolled during active disease. The nucleotides read TGCAGTGCTAGTTTTAGAGACAGGTTCCAAGAGACCCAGTACTTC. Translated, it gives CSASFRDRFQETQYF.